The next 24 T cell receptor beta chains were all read from a single sample in a study of blood T cell repertoires in COVID-19. Using immunoSEQ multiplex PCR, the repertoire was profiled, and TCRdb retains in-frame clones only, with some absent. In the table there are tens of thousands of clones, around 86% of which are singletons. Sequencing was carried out using peripheral blood. These receptors were taken from a woman aged 55-69 years with acute or convalescent COVID-19.

This clone occurred a few times. This chain connects TRBV28 to TRBJ2-7; TRBD1 matches at 10 bases. Germline V lookup: CDR1 MDHEN, CDR2 SYDVKM. This CDR3 contains 15 residues. V shed 4 bases and J 5 bases; nucleotides not matched to a gene: 8. CDR3 amino acids: CASSSWTGGRHEQYF. CDR3 bases: TGTGCCAGCAGTTCTTGGACAGGGGGTCGTCACGAGCAGTACTTC.

The rearrangement joins TRBV9 to TRBJ1-3; D uncertain. Germline-derived CDR1 and CDR2 are SGDLS and YYNGEE. CDR3 size: 12 residues. V was clipped by 3 bases and J by 6 bases, with 7 bases between them. The CDR3 nucleotides are TGTGCCAGCAGCGCCGGTCTAAACACCATATATTTT. Translated, it gives CASSAGLNTIYF.

The rearrangement links TRBV5-8 to TRBJ1-5; D may be TRBD1 (6 bases). Trimming pared 0 bases from V and 0 bases from J, leaving 10 bases between. The CDR3 spans 16 residues. The germline V gene encodes CDR1 SGHTS and CDR2 YDEGEE. The chain's CDR3 is CASSLAGGYSNQPQHF. For the CDR3, the DNA is TGTGCCAGCAGCTTGGCGGGGGGCTATAGCAATCAGCCCCAGCATTTT.

The V and J genes are TRBV9 and TRBJ1-1; perhaps TRBD1 as D (5 bases). Germline assignment: CDR1 SGDLS and CDR2 YYNGEE. Trimming stripped 3 bases from V and 5 bases from J, with 14 bases between. There are 14 residues in the CDR3. The CDR3 protein is CASSGIPEGTEAFF. CDR3 nucleotides: TGTGCCAGCAGCGGCATCCCGGAGGGGACTGAAGCTTTCTTT.

The chain links TRBV7-2 to TRBJ2-7; D unclear. Trimming left V 1 base short and J 4 bases short, with 11 bases between. The CDR3 is 14 residues long. Germline values: CDR1 SGHTA, CDR2 FQGNSA. The CDR3 region has the DNA TGTGCCAGCAGCTTAGGTCCCAAACAGTACGAGCAGTACTTC. This codes for CASSLGPKQYEQYF.

The chain joins TRBV13 to TRBJ1-2, with 11 bases that match TRBD1. The CDR3 spans 15 residues. J was trimmed by 6 bases and V by 5 bases; bases with no gene match: 8. Germline V gene data show CDR1 as PRHDT and CDR2 as FYEKMQ (reference sequence). The CDR3 DNA is TGTGCCAGCAGCCAGGACAGGGGGCTTTCCAATGGCTACACCTTC. Amino acid sequence: CASSQDRGLSNGYTF.

J is TRBJ2-1 and V is TRBV7-2; D not resolved. Looked up from germline, CDR1 is SGHTA and CDR2 is FQGNSA. The CDR3 consists of 17 residues. V lost 0 bases, J lost 0 bases, and 12 bases lay in between. The CDR3 here is CASSLAVFTSSYNEQFF. DNA for the CDR3: TGTGCCAGCAGCTTAGCTGTCTTTACAAGCTCCTACAATGAGCAGTTCTTC.

This chain connects TRBV4-2 to TRBJ2-7; 9 bases map to TRBD1. The V gene's germline CDR1 is LGHNA and CDR2 YNFKEQ. The CDR3 is 15 residues long. V trimming: 1 base; J trimming: 3 bases; junction bases outside the gene matches: 4. CDR3 coding DNA: TGTGCCAGCAGCCAAGGAAAGACAGGGGGCTACGAGCAGTACTTC. Amino acid sequence: CASSQGKTGGYEQYF.

The V call is TRBV2, the J call TRBJ2-7; TRBD2 is a possible D gene (6 bases). Trimming removed 6 bases at V and 6 bases at J, with 15 bases between. Germline lookup yields CDR1 SNHLY and CDR2 FYNNEI. This CDR3 is built from 13 residues. The CDR3, as DNA: TGTGCCAGCAGGGATACTAGCTCCGGCGAGCAGTACTTC. It specifies CASRDTSSGEQYF. Supplemented by reference TRBV2 and TRBJ2-7, the full variable domain reads EPEVTQTPSHQVTQMGQEVILRCVPISNHLYFYWYRQILGQKVEFLVSFYNNEISEKSEIFDDQFSVERPDGSNFTLKIRSTKLEDSAMYFCASRDTSSGEQYFGPGTRLTVT.

The chain recombines TRBV7-2 with TRBJ1-6; maybe TRBD1 (6 bases). The germline V gene encodes CDR1 SGHTA and CDR2 FQGNSA. The V and J ends lost 5 bases and 10 bases respectively, with 18 bases between them. The CDR3 covers 15 residues. The DNA of the CDR3 is TGTGCCAGCAGCACCCAAGGGGGGGCAAGATCACCCCTCCACTTT. This sequence encodes CASSTQGGARSPLHF.

Only a few counts were recorded for this clone. The rearrangement joins TRBV6-5 to TRBJ1-3; TRBD1 might be the D (5 bases). CDR1 is MNHEY and CDR2 is SVGAGI in the germline V gene. Trimming stripped 2 bases from V and 0 bases from J, with 5 bases between. CDR3 length equals 14 residues. CDR3 amino acids: CASSYDSSGNTIYF. CDR3 DNA: TGTGCCAGCAGTTACGACAGCTCTGGAAACACCATATATTTT.

This clone occurred once. CDR3 amino acids: CASSYSFLQFF. CDR3 nucleotides: TGTGCCAGCAGTTACTCTTTTCTACAGTTCTTC. The V and J genes are TRBV6-6 and TRBJ2-1, with D unresolved. The CDR3 has 11 amino acids. Trimming cost V 0 bases and J 13 bases, with 7 bases left between them. CDR1 and CDR2 from the germline V gene are MNHNY and SVGAGI (reference sequence).

This clone was observed a handful of times. V and J are TRBV3-1 (or the pseudogene TRBV3-2) and TRBJ2-7; D is perhaps TRBD2 (5 bases). CDR3 length: 15 amino acids. Trimming took off 4 bases at V and 6 bases at J, with 19 bases between the two ends. Looked up from germline, CDR1 is LGHDT and CDR2 is YNNKEL (reference sequence). The CDR3 DNA sequence: TGTGCCAGCAGCCCCCGCCGGACTCGGCTGGGCGAGCAGTACTTC. Amino acids: CASSPRRTRLGEQYF.

This chain links TRBV27 with TRBJ2-7; D gene ambiguous. V was shortened by 4 bases and J by 2 bases, with 3 bases between the two germline ends. Germline CDR1 and CDR2: MNHEY and SMNVEV (reference sequence). This CDR3 contains 11 residues. The CDR3 DNA reads TGTGCCAGCAGTTCTCCCTACGAGCAGTACTTC. Its protein is CASSSPYEQYF.

The rearrangement joins TRBV5-5 to TRBJ2-6, with TRBD1 matching 7 bases. CDR3 length: 18 amino acids. Germline-derived CDR1 and CDR2 are SGHKS and YYEKEE (reference sequence). The ends lost 4 bases at V and 0 bases at J; junction bases unmatched: 10. CDR3 amino acids: CASSPRDSRYSGANVLTF. The CDR3 DNA follows: TGTGCCAGCAGCCCCCGGGACAGCCGATACTCTGGGGCCAACGTCCTGACTTTC. Full variable domain (missing parts from reference TRBV5-5 and TRBJ2-6): DAGVTQSPTHLIKTRGQQVTLRCSPISGHKSVSWYQQVLGQGPQFIFQYYEKEERGRGNFPDRFSARQFPNYSSELNVNALLLGDSALYLCASSPRDSRYSGANVLTFGAGSRLTVL.

This clone was detected only once. The rearrangement joins TRBV28 to TRBJ1-2, with 9 bases that match TRBD1. CDR3 length equals 15 residues. Germline CDR1 and CDR2: MDHEN and SYDVKM. V shed 6 bases and J 3 bases; nucleotides not matched to a gene: 8. The CDR3 bases are TGTGCCAGCAGGCCGTCAGACAGGGGGTACTATGGCTACACCTTC. It yields the protein CASRPSDRGYYGYTF.

The chain employs TRBV5-5 and TRBJ1-2, with 9 bases matching TRBD1. The V and J ends lost 6 bases and 4 bases, in that order; junction bases with no gene match: 22. This CDR3 is 19 amino acids long. The germline V gene has CDR1 SGHKS and CDR2 YYEKEE (reference sequence). CDR3: CASNEGQGKGETRFYGYTF. The CDR3 coding sequence is TGTGCCAGCAACGAGGGACAGGGAAAGGGAGAGACCCGGTTCTATGGCTACACCTTC.

The rearrangement joins TRBV24-1 to TRBJ2-3, with unresolved D. Per germline, CDR1 KGHDR and CDR2 SFDVKD. Trimming took off 5 bases at V and 6 bases at J, with 11 bases between the two ends. This CDR3 contains 13 residues. CDR3 bases: TGTGCCACCAGTGCCGCGGATACCGATACGCAGTATTTT. The encoded protein is CATSAADTDTQYF.

CDR3 residues: CASSPGGLGYEQYF. The CDR3 nucleotides read TGTGCCAGCAGCCCAGGTGGACTAGGCTACGAGCAGTACTTC. V and J are TRBV9 and TRBJ2-7; 7 bases fit TRBD2. The CDR3 has 14 residues. Germline CDR1 reads SGDLS; CDR2 reads YYNGEE. V lost 4 bases to trimming and J lost 3 bases; unmatched junction nucleotides: 7.

The V call is TRBV2, the J call TRBJ1-2; 9 bases line up with TRBD1. Trimming removed 7 bases from V and 0 bases from J; junction bases left unmatched: 12. Germline V gene data show CDR1 as SNHLY and CDR2 as FYNNEI. This CDR3 contains 17 residues. CDR3 loop: CASTRTRTGDPNYGYTF. The CDR3 DNA sequence: TGTGCCAGCACTCGAACCCGGACAGGGGACCCTAACTATGGCTACACCTTC.

This chain links TRBV5-6 with TRBJ2-5, with TRBD2 as a possible D gene (5 bases). CDR3 length equals 13 residues. Germline V CDR1 and CDR2: SGHDT, YYEEEE. Trimming stripped 4 bases from V and 5 bases from J, with 12 bases between. The CDR3 region is CASSLAGAETQYF. The CDR3 DNA is TGTGCCAGCAGCCTCGCGGGTGCGGAGACCCAGTACTTC.

This chain links TRBV19 with TRBJ1-5; 7 nucleotides align to TRBD1. Trimming at V came to 4 bases and at J to 3 bases, leaving 9 bases not matched to a gene. This CDR3 region has 16 residues. Germline V gene sequence: CDR1 LNHDA, CDR2 SQIVND (reference sequence). CDR3: CASSTHRGRVNQPQHF. The CDR3 coding sequence is TGTGCCAGTAGTACACACAGGGGAAGAGTCAATCAGCCCCAGCATTTT. Full variable domain (rest looked up from reference TRBV19 and TRBJ1-5): DGGITQSPKYLFRKEGQNVTLSCEQNLNHDAMYWYRQDPGQGLRLIYYSQIVNDFQKGDIAEGYSVSREKKESFPLTVTSAQKNPTAFYLCASSTHRGRVNQPQHFGDGTRLSIL.

The V gene is TRBV2, the J gene TRBJ1-1; D perhaps matches TRBD1 (5 bases). The CDR3 extends over 13 amino acids. The germline V and J ends were trimmed by 6 bases and 8 bases, with 16 bases remaining between them. Germline CDR1 and CDR2: SNHLY and FYNNEI. The DNA for the CDR3 is TGTGCCAGCAGCTCAAGGTGGGGGGAAGAAGCTTTCTTT. This sequence encodes CASSSRWGEEAFF.

The rearrangement uses TRBV2 and TRBJ1-6; tentatively, D is TRBD1 (6 bases). Trimming took 6 bases from V and 10 from J, leaving 22 bases between them. Per the germline V gene, CDR1 is SNHLY and CDR2 is FYNNEI. This CDR3 is 16 amino acids long. The CDR3 nucleotides read TGTGCCAGCAGAAGGCGGGGGGCGAATTTGAACTCACCCCTCCACTTT. Protein product: CASRRRGANLNSPLHF.